Presented here are 13 T cell receptor beta chains from one specimen sequenced in a study of T cells in Graves' hyperthyroidism and ophthalmopathy. The TCR beta CDR3 regions underwent amplification using RNA transcripts as the source. A set of HTBI primers served as the primers for a first-round RT-PCR of the TCR CDR3. One entry per CDR3 protein results from TCRdb running MiXCR on the multiplex PCR reads. The table shows 300,000 to 450,000 distinct CDR3 sequences, with 15% occurring only once. The specimen sequenced was blood. All receptors derive from a woman aged 25 to 39 with Graves' hyperthyroidism.

The rearrangement uses TRBV5-6 and TRBJ2-3, with 10 bases that match TRBD2. This CDR3 is 17 amino acids long. Germline CDR1 SGHDT, CDR2 YYEEEE. The trim removed 2 bases at V and 4 bases at J, leaving 10 bases unmatched. This CDR3 reads CASSFFPSGSSPDTQYF. The CDR3 DNA is TGTGCCAGCAGCTTTTTTCCTAGCGGGAGTTCCCCAGATACGCAGTATTTT.

This chain connects TRBV28 to TRBJ2-7, with unresolved D. Deletions cut 6 bases from V and 3 bases from J, with 12 bases between. This CDR3 comprises 13 residues. Germline V gene sequence: CDR1 MDHEN, CDR2 SYDVKM. The CDR3 region is CASRADTFYEQYF. CDR3 in DNA: TGTGCCAGCAGAGCCGACACGTTCTACGAGCAGTACTTC.

This chain joins TRBV29-1 and TRBJ2-7; unclear D gene. Germline values: CDR1 SQVTM, CDR2 ANQGSEA. V dropped 2 bases and J dropped 0 bases, with 8 bases sitting between them. This CDR3 comprises 13 residues. The CDR3 nucleotides read TGCAGCGTTGAAATGTCAAGCTCCTACGAGCAGTACTTC. Protein product: CSVEMSSSYEQYF.

The chain employs TRBV28 and TRBJ2-7, with D tentatively TRBD1 or TRBD2 (5 bases each). V was cut by 6 bases and J by 6 bases, with 15 bases left in between. CDR3 length: 13 amino acids. Looked up from germline, CDR1 is MDHEN and CDR2 is SYDVKM. Here the CDR3 reads CASSFGAPPEQYF. CDR3 sequence (DNA): TGTGCCAGCAGCTTCGGGGCGCCCCCCGAGCAGTACTTC.

The rearrangement links TRBV5-5 to TRBJ2-6; 8 bases line up with TRBD2. The CDR3 covers 15 residues. Germline V CDR1 and CDR2: SGHKS, YYEKEE (reference sequence). V shed 4 bases and J 3 bases; nucleotides not matched to a gene: 3. For the CDR3, the DNA is TGTGCCAGCAGCCTTAGCGGGGTTGGGGCCAACGTCCTGACTTTC. Its protein product is CASSLSGVGANVLTF.

V usage is TRBV5-6 and J usage is TRBJ1-5; 12 positions agree with TRBD1. V lost 4 bases, J lost 5 bases, and 10 bases stayed unmatched. Germline V gene lookup returns CDR1 SGHDT and CDR2 YYEEEE. This CDR3 region has 17 residues. The DNA for the CDR3 is TGTGCCAGCAGCGTTACCGGGACAGGGGGCATCTATCAGCCCCAGCATTTT. Translation gives CASSVTGTGGIYQPQHF.

The chain is built from TRBV5-6 and TRBJ2-7; no clear D gene. Trimming left V 3 bases short and J 7 bases short, with 20 bases between. This CDR3 comprises 15 residues. Germline-derived CDR1 and CDR2 are SGHDT and YYEEEE. The DNA for the CDR3 is TGTGCCAGCAGCTCCCGGCCTAGGGTCGGTAGGGAGCAGTACTTC. Translated: CASSSRPRVGREQYF.

Ten or more counts support this clonotype. V gene TRBV7-2 combines with J gene TRBJ1-2; D possibly corresponds to TRBD1 (5 bases). Looked up from germline, CDR1 is SGHTA and CDR2 is FQGNSA. This CDR3 contains 16 residues. Deletions cut 5 bases from V and 0 bases from J, with 16 bases between. The CDR3: CASSPGRAAANYGYTF. The CDR3 DNA follows: TGTGCCAGCAGCCCTGGCAGGGCTGCGGCTAACTATGGCTACACCTTC.

This clonotype was counted at least ten times. The CDR3 DNA reads TGTGCCAGCAGCTCCGCGGTAGGGACTAGCGGGAGGGCTGAGACCCAGTACTTC. It is translated as CASSSAVGTSGRAETQYF. The genes are TRBV7-2 and TRBJ2-5, with 16 bases identical to TRBD2. V was pared by 4 bases and J by 5 bases, with 10 bases of the junction left unmatched. The CDR3 runs 18 residues. CDR1 SGHTA and CDR2 FQGNSA come from the germline V gene.

There are a few counts of this clonotype. A read error may be the cause here, since a much bigger clone is one base away. The V and J genes are TRBV10-3 and TRBJ2-7; a weak D match, TRBD2 (6 bases). The germline gives CDR1 ENHRY, CDR2 SYGVKD. The CDR3 extends over 15 amino acids. The CDR3 is CAIKSGTPSSYKQYF. The CDR3 DNA reads as TGTGCCATCAAATCCGGGACTCCTAGCTCCTACAAGCAGTACTTC.

J is TRBJ1-4 and V is TRBV6-5; D call uncertain. Trimming took 0 bases from V and 8 from J, leaving 7 bases between them. The CDR3 has 13 residues. Germline V gives CDR1 MNHEY, CDR2 SVGAGI. The CDR3 protein is CASSYSSGEKLFF. The CDR3 DNA reads TGTGCCAGCAGTTACTCGTCCGGAGAAAAACTGTTTTTT.

A note on this clonotype: A read error may explain this, as a much larger clone is one base away. The chain is built from TRBV3-1 and TRBJ1-1, with no clear D. CDR3 size: 16 residues. V was clipped by 3 bases and J by 4 bases, with 18 bases between them. CDR1 and CDR2 (germline): LGHDT, YNNKEL (reference sequence). CDR3 amino acids: CASSHGRTGSVTEAFF. The DNA for the CDR3 is TGTGCCAGCAGCCACGGGAGGACGGGGTCCGTCACTGAAGCTTTCTTT.

This clonotype was picked up a small number of times. The chain links TRBV27 to TRBJ1-1; 7 bases align to TRBD1. CDR1 is MNHEY, CDR2 SMNVEV, per germline (reference sequence). The length of the CDR3 is 14 residues. V lost 3 bases to trimming and J lost 5 bases; unmatched junction nucleotides: 6. The DNA of the CDR3 is TGTGCCAGCAGTTTTAAGGGGGCGCGGACTGAAGCTTTCTTT. Residues: CASSFKGARTEAFF.